This T cell receptor beta chain comes out of a study of cytomegalovirus exposure and HLA in healthy donors. Whole-study findings and limits: When analyzed later, a missense DCLRE1C variant was found to be linked to TCR beta V- and J-gene trimming. The study assumed roughly uniform donor sequencing depth for presence/absence analyses. Researchers catalogued approximately 170 TCR beta chains as cytomegalovirus-associated. A few CMV-associated chains proved CMV antigen-specific in vitro.

As concerns this clone: What it binds is not known.

Germline CDR1 and CDR2: SNHLY and FYNNEI. With 7 bases removed from V and 4 bases from J, the gap between germline ends came to 10 bases. This CDR3 is built from 13 residues. Amplification used 60 Vbeta primers and 13 Jbeta primers. Method: immunoSEQ multiplex PCR; TCRdb's copy keeps in-frame clones and lacks some. The sample carries about 180,000 clones, 84% recorded once. This sequence was found in a girl between 5 and 17 years old in good health and CMV-seropositive. The specimen sequenced was PBMCs. The J gene is TRBJ2-2, the V gene TRBV2; D is uncertain. The CDR3 region is CASTPTTTGELFF. For the CDR3, the DNA is TGTGCCAGCACCCCCACTACCACCGGGGAGCTGTTTTTT. The full variable domain, completed using reference TRBV2 and TRBJ2-2, is EPEVTQTPSHQVTQMGQEVILRCVPISNHLYFYWYRQILGQKVEFLVSFYNNEISEKSEIFDDQFSVERPDGSNFTLKIRSTKLEDSAMYFCASTPTTTGELFFGEGSRLTVL.